The clone carrying this T cell receptor beta chain was seen only a few times. Its antigen is not identified. The data are from a study of identical twins' blood T cells. TCRdb re-called the 5' RACE reads with MiXCR, one entry per CDR3 protein. The sample has roughly 340,000 distinct CDR3 sequences; 28% are singletons. General study findings and limits: Shared environment remains a possible cause of twin similarity. Shared CDR3 clonotype counts between two donors mainly tracked the product of their cloneset sizes, twins included.

J lost 10 bases, V lost 0 bases, and 8 bases had no gene match. This CDR3 has 16 residues. Germline V gene sequence: CDR1 LGHDT, CDR2 YNNKEL (reference sequence). The sequence came from a woman aged 18 to 55 in good health. The genes are TRBV3-1 and TRBJ1-3; 11 bases line up with TRBD1. The sequenced sample consisted of PBMCs. CDR3 DNA sequence: TGTGCCAGCAGCCAAGATAACTTGGGACAGGGGGAGACCATATATTTT. Protein product: CASSQDNLGQGETIYF.